These 21 T cell receptor beta chains were sequenced from one sample in a study of T cells in Graves' hyperthyroidism and ophthalmopathy. Amplified TCR beta CDR3 regions came from RNA transcripts. HTBI primers were the set used in a first-round RT-PCR of the TCR CDR3. TCRdb redid the calling of the multiplex PCR reads with MiXCR, one entry per CDR3 protein. The top ten hold around 47% of the sample, which has hundreds of thousands of distinct CDR3 sequences, approximately 22% seen once. The sample comprised blood. These receptors all stem from a woman in her 70s with Graves' ophthalmopathy.

The rearrangement joins TRBV6-1 to TRBJ1-6; 7 nucleotides line up with TRBD1. With V trimmed by 2 bases and J by 7 bases, 2 bases remained unmatched. The CDR3 contains 14 residues. In germline, CDR1 is MNHNS, CDR2 SASEGT. The CDR3 DNA reads as TGTGCCAGCAGTGAATTCAGGGGGAATTCACCCCTCCACTTT. Encoded protein: CASSEFRGNSPLHF.

In this sample, this clonotype turned up many times. The chain links TRBV11-2 to TRBJ2-1; a possible D gene is TRBD2 (5 bases). V was clipped by 4 bases and J by 2 bases, with 12 bases between them. The germline CDR1 and CDR2 sequences are SGHAT and FQNNGV. The CDR3 runs 15 residues. The CDR3 bases are TGTGCCAGCAGCTCTCTCCGGGGTACCTACAATGAGCAGTTCTTC. Protein: CASSSLRGTYNEQFF.

The V and J genes are TRBV11-2 and TRBJ2-1; 7 positions agree with TRBD2. Trimming removed 5 bases from V and 6 bases from J; junction bases left unmatched: 19. CDR3 length: 18 residues. Per the germline V gene, CDR1 is SGHAT and CDR2 is FQNNGV. CDR3 amino acids: CASSQDLVSGRFFNEQFF. The CDR3, as DNA: TGTGCCAGCAGCCAAGATCTTGTCTCCGGGAGGTTCTTCAATGAGCAGTTCTTC.

This clonotype was found many times. The V gene is TRBV2, the J gene TRBJ2-1; 10 bases align to TRBD2. This CDR3 spans 16 amino acids. Germline V gene sequence: CDR1 SNHLY, CDR2 FYNNEI. The J segment lost 7 bases and the V segment lost 1 base, leaving 7 bases of the junction unmatched. The CDR3 DNA sequence: TGTGCCAGCAGTGAAGGAGTGGGACTAGCGATAAATGAGCAGTTCTTC. Encoded protein: CASSEGVGLAINEQFF.

Comment on this clonotype: One end of the junction does not line up with germline, which may come from a read error. This CDR3 reads CASSLSQLQETRYF. As DNA, the CDR3 is TGCGCCAGCAGCTTGTCACAGCTTCAAGAGACCCGGTACTTC. The rearrangement links TRBV5-1 to TRBJ2-5, with D unresolved. The V gene's germline CDR1 is SGHRS and CDR2 YFSETQ. The CDR3 is 14 residues long.

In its sample, this clonotype was seen a few times. The chain employs TRBV9 and TRBJ2-2, with TRBD1 matching 9 bases. Germline CDR1 and CDR2: SGDLS and YYNGEE. CDR3 length: 16 residues. J was trimmed by 6 bases and V by 3 bases; bases with no gene match: 9. The CDR3 loop reads CASSGSRDRVSGELFF. The CDR3 coding sequence is TGTGCCAGCAGCGGGTCCCGGGACAGGGTGTCCGGGGAGCTGTTTTTT.

This rearrangement joins TRBV27 to TRBJ1-4; D unresolved. Germline V gene lookup returns CDR1 MNHEY and CDR2 SMNVEV (reference sequence). V dropped 3 bases and J dropped 7 bases, with 12 bases sitting between them. The CDR3 has 14 amino acids. The CDR3: CASSLEGGSEKLFF. The CDR3 DNA is TGTGCCAGCAGTTTGGAGGGAGGGAGTGAAAAACTGTTTTTT. The full variable domain, in which reference TRBV27 and TRBJ1-4 provide the parts outside the CDR3, is EAQVTQNPRYLITVTGKKLTVTCSQNMNHEYMSWYRQDPGLGLRQIYYSMNVEVTDKGDVPEGYKVSRKEKRNFPLILESPSPNQTSLYFCASSLEGGSEKLFFGSGTQLSVL.

The count of this clonotype is one. The chain links TRBV7-2 to TRBJ1-1; D is perhaps TRBD1 (5 bases). This CDR3 region has 14 residues. Per germline, CDR1 SGHTA and CDR2 FQGNSA. The V and J ends lost 4 bases and 5 bases respectively, with 14 bases between them. The CDR3 loop is CASSYTGLGTEAFF. The CDR3 DNA reads as TGTGCCAGCAGCTATACAGGACTGGGTACTGAAGCTTTCTTT.

In its sample, this clonotype was seen a few times. The chain couples TRBV5-1 to TRBJ1-5, with D uncertain. Deletions cut 2 bases from V and 3 bases from J, with 6 bases between. Germline V gene sequence: CDR1 SGHRS, CDR2 YFSETQ. The length of the CDR3 is 13 residues. Written as DNA, the CDR3 is TGCGCCAGCAGCTTTTCCGCCAATCAGCCCCAGCATTTT. It specifies CASSFSANQPQHF.

This clonotype has more than one count but fewer than ten. The chain employs TRBV6-1 and TRBJ2-3; 8 bases map to TRBD2. This CDR3 is 14 amino acids long. Germline loops: CDR1 MNHNS, CDR2 SASEGT. After removal of 11 bases from V and 1 base from J, the junction contained 8 bases not matched to a gene. CDR3 sequence reads: CAARREDGTDTQYF. In DNA, the CDR3 is TGTGCCGCGCGGCGGGAGGACGGCACAGATACGCAGTATTTT.

The chain couples TRBV2 to TRBJ1-2, with D possibly matching TRBD1 (5 bases). CDR1 and CDR2 from the germline V gene are SNHLY and FYNNEI. The CDR3 is made up of 14 amino acids. The V end lost 6 bases, the J end lost 1 base, and 12 bases lay between the germline ends. CDR3: CASSRQTNNYGYTF. The CDR3 DNA is TGTGCCAGCAGCAGACAGACTAATAACTATGGCTACACCTTC.

This clonotype has a count of ten or more. The chain carries TRBV20-1 and TRBJ2-1; 10 bases match TRBD2. This CDR3 has 14 amino acids. The J segment lost 8 bases and the V segment lost 2 bases, leaving 6 bases of the junction unmatched. Per the germline V gene, CDR1 is DFQATT and CDR2 is SNEGSKA (reference sequence). This CDR3 reads CSARWLAGEYEQFF. CDR3 DNA: TGCAGTGCTAGATGGCTAGCGGGAGAGTATGAGCAGTTCTTC.

This clonotype was observed a few times. The rearrangement uses TRBV4-3 and TRBJ1-2, with TRBD1 matching over 7 bases. V lost 0 bases, J lost 4 bases, and 11 bases stayed unmatched. The CDR3 extends over 17 amino acids. Looked up from germline, CDR1 is LGHNA and CDR2 is YSLEER. The CDR3 loop is CASSQDSGTANAYGYTF. CDR3 DNA sequence: TGCGCCAGCAGCCAAGATTCCGGGACAGCTAATGCCTATGGCTACACCTTC.

The V and J genes are TRBV20-1 and TRBJ2-3, with unresolved D. Trimming left V 4 bases short and J 2 bases short, with 7 bases between. Germline-derived CDR1 and CDR2 are DFQATT and SNEGSKA (reference sequence). CDR3 size: 12 residues. Here the CDR3 DNA reads TGCAGTGCTACGAAAATCACAGATACGCAGTATTTT. Protein product: CSATKITDTQYF.

The V gene is TRBV28, the J gene TRBJ2-7; D tentatively fits TRBD1 or TRBD2 (5 bases each). CDR3 length: 14 amino acids. Trimming pared 4 bases from V and 3 bases from J, leaving 13 bases between. In germline, CDR1 is MDHEN, CDR2 SYDVKM. The CDR3: CASSSGTADYEQYF. The CDR3 DNA is TGTGCCAGCAGTTCCGGGACGGCGGACTACGAGCAGTACTTC.

This clonotype was counted many times. This rearrangement joins TRBV11-2 to TRBJ2-3; 9 bases are shared with TRBD2. Germline lookup yields CDR1 SGHAT and CDR2 FQNNGV. Unmatched junction bases numbered 5, after V lost 3 bases and J lost 4 bases. The CDR3 runs to 15 residues. The DNA for the CDR3 is TGTGCCAGCAGCTTTAGCGGGAGTGTTGCAGATACGCAGTATTTT. Protein product: CASSFSGSVADTQYF. Full variable domain (remainder filled in from reference TRBV11-2 and TRBJ2-3): EAGVAQSPRYKIIEKRQSVAFWCNPISGHATLYWYQQILGQGPKLLIQFQNNGVVDDSQLPKDRFSAERLKGVDSTLKIQPAKLEDSAVYLCASSFSGSVADTQYFGPGTRLTVL.

This rearrangement joins TRBV30 to TRBJ2-7, with TRBD1 matching 7 bases. The V gene's germline CDR1 is GTSNPN and CDR2 SVGIG (reference sequence). This CDR3 contains 13 residues. The V segment lost 7 bases and the J segment 0 bases; nucleotides outside the gene matches: 6. The CDR3 coding sequence is TGTGCCTATGACAGGGTTCTCTCCTACGAGCAGTACTTC. Amino acid sequence: CAYDRVLSYEQYF.

The gene calls are TRBV25-1 and TRBJ2-2, with D perhaps TRBD2 (5 bases). Trimming shortened V by 3 bases and J by 4 bases, and 21 bases separated the two germline ends. CDR3 length equals 18 residues. Per germline, CDR1 MGHDK and CDR2 SYGVNS. In DNA form, the CDR3 reads TGTGCCAGCAGTGATACGGGTTTAGGGAGCCTTAGCACCGGGGAGCTGTTTTTT. Protein sequence: CASSDTGLGSLSTGELFF. Variable domain in full (rest from reference TRBV25-1 and TRBJ2-2): EADIYQTPRYLVIGTGKKITLECSQTMGHDKMYWYQQDPGMELHLIHYSYGVNSTEKGDLSSESTVSRIRTEHFPLTLESARPSHTSQYLCASSDTGLGSLSTGELFFGEGSRLTVL.

Only a few counts were recorded for this clonotype. This chain connects TRBV20-1 to TRBJ2-2; 15 bases fit TRBD2. J gave up 5 bases and V 5 bases, and 12 bases lay outside the gene matches. The CDR3 consists of 18 residues. Germline V gives CDR1 DFQATT, CDR2 SNEGSKA (reference sequence). The CDR3 reads CSAFRPGLAGGWTGELFF. For the CDR3, the DNA is TGCAGTGCTTTTCGTCCGGGACTAGCGGGAGGTTGGACCGGGGAGCTGTTTTTT.

This clonotype was seen only a few times. The chain uses TRBV20-1 and TRBJ2-7, with 11 bases that match TRBD2. The ends lost 4 bases at V and 6 bases at J; junction bases unmatched: 14. There are 16 residues in the CDR3. Germline CDR1 DFQATT, CDR2 SNEGSKA (reference sequence). CDR3 loop: CSAIPETSGNYGEQYF. The CDR3 coding sequence is TGCAGTGCTATACCTGAGACTAGCGGGAATTACGGCGAGCAGTACTTC.

The chain couples TRBV7-9 to TRBJ2-5; 9 bases fit TRBD1. This CDR3 has 14 residues. Losses at the gene ends were 5 bases for V and 5 bases for J; bases not matched to a gene: 6. Germline loops: CDR1 SEHNR, CDR2 FQNEAQ (reference sequence). Here the CDR3 DNA reads TGTGCCAGCAGCCTTACAGGGGGCATGGAGACCCAGTACTTC. Translation gives CASSLTGGMETQYF.